This TCR beta chain is drawn from a study of blood T cell repertoires in COVID-19. Trimming took off 4 bases at V and 3 bases at J, with 7 bases between the two ends. The CDR3 consists of 13 residues. Germline CDR1 reads MNHEY; CDR2 reads SVGAGI. Sequencing was performed with immunoSEQ multiplex PCR; in TCRdb, only in-frame clones are kept and a portion is missing. Of over 85,000 clones in the sample, about 85% were seen once. This TCR was recovered from a man between 60 and 70 years old with acute or convalescent COVID-19. The rearrangement links TRBV6-5 to TRBJ1-5; D is uncertain. The sequencing input was peripheral blood. The CDR3: CASSFQINQPQHF. The CDR3 nucleotides read TGTGCCAGCAGTTTCCAAATCAATCAGCCCCAGCATTTT.